This TCR beta chain was documented in a study of blood T cell repertoires in COVID-19. Across the study: The United States, Italy and Spain were the sources of the acute and convalescent COVID-19 samples. From T cells, B-cell-depleted T cells, or PBMCs came the material, which was cDNA or gDNA.

Trimming removed 1 base from V and 8 bases from J; junction bases left unmatched: 6. The CDR3 is 14 amino acids. Germline V gene lookup returns CDR1 MNHEY and CDR2 SMNVEV (reference sequence). Authors' analysis steps: Nucleated cell number was recorded as an estimate derived from reference gene primer amplification. Method: immunoSEQ multiplex PCR; TCRdb's copy keeps in-frame clones and lacks some. V, J and clone size reflect that table, while D and trimming were determined from the DNA. Among more than 250,000 clones listed, about 86% were seen once. Source material: peripheral blood. V and J are TRBV27 and TRBJ1-2, with 8 bases aligning to TRBD1. The clonotype originates from a woman aged 30 to 39 who had recovered from COVID-19. The CDR3 protein is CASSLFARGRGYTF. CDR3 in DNA: TGTGCCAGCAGTTTATTTGCCAGGGGGCGAGGCTACACCTTC.